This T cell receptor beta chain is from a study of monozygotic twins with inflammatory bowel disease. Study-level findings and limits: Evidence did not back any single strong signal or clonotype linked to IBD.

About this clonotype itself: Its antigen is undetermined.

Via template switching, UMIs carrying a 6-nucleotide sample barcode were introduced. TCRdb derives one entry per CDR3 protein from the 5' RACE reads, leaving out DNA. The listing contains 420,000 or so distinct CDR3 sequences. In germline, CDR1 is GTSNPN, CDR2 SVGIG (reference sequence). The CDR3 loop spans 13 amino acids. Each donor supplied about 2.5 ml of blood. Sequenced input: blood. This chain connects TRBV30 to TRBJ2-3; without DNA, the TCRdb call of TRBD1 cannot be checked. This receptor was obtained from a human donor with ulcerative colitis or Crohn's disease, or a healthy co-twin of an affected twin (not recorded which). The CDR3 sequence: CAWSPQPTDTQYF.